These 25 T cell receptor beta chains share one sample of origin, sequenced in a study of T cell repertoires in cytomegalovirus infection. Their antigens are not known. One entry per CDR3 protein results from TCRdb running MiXCR on the reads. The sample contains 40,000 to 60,000 distinct CDR3 sequences, about a fifth of which appear only once. The sample in question was CD8+ T cells from cultured PBMCs, obtained from culture after CMV antigen stimulation. These receptor sequences come from a human donor in good health (CMV status not recorded). Some clones in this sample may be carry-over from other donors' samples.

This clonotype was observed a few times. The V call is TRBV12-3 or TRBV12-4, the J call TRBJ2-2; 10 bases line up with TRBD1. The CDR3 extends over 15 amino acids. V gave up 2 bases and J gave up 4 bases; unmatched junction bases: 1. The CDR3 sequence: CASSLRDRGTGELFF. As DNA, the CDR3 is TGTGCCAGCAGTTTACGGGACAGGGGCACCGGGGAGCTGTTTTTT.

At least ten counts were recorded for this clonotype. The chain carries TRBV10-3 and TRBJ2-2; D is possibly TRBD1 or TRBD2 (6 bases each). Germline assignment: CDR1 ENHRY and CDR2 SYGVKD. Deletions cut 3 bases from V and 3 bases from J, with 11 bases between. This CDR3 is 15 amino acids long. This CDR3 reads CAISDKGDYTGELFF. The CDR3 nucleotides read TGTGCCATCAGTGATAAGGGGGACTACACCGGGGAGCTGTTTTTT.

The DNA of the CDR3 is TGTGCCAGCGGAACATGGGGACAGGGGAATCAGCCCCAGCATTTT. Protein product: CASGTWGQGNQPQHF. The chain employs TRBV6-2 or TRBV6-3 and TRBJ1-5; 10 bases line up with TRBD1. The CDR3 runs to 15 residues. The V and J ends lost 8 bases and 4 bases, in that order; junction bases with no gene match: 8. CDR1 is MNHEY and CDR2 is SVGEGT in the germline V gene.

This clonotype came up a few times. V is TRBV2 and J is TRBJ2-7, with 9 nucleotides matching TRBD1. V gave up 2 bases and J gave up 3 bases; unmatched junction bases: 5. This CDR3 comprises 15 residues. Germline V gene sequence: CDR1 SNHLY, CDR2 FYNNEI. The CDR3 loop is CASSERRDRVYEQYF. The CDR3 DNA sequence: TGTGCCAGCAGTGAACGCCGGGACAGGGTCTACGAGCAGTACTTC.

This clonotype was seen a few times. This chain joins TRBV2 and TRBJ1-1, with 7 bases fitting TRBD1. The V and J ends lost 6 bases and 5 bases, in that order; junction bases with no gene match: 12. Germline V gene data show CDR1 as SNHLY and CDR2 as FYNNEI. The CDR3 contains 15 residues. The DNA of the CDR3 is TGTGCCAGCAGCCCCGGGACAGTTGGGAATACTGAAGCTTTCTTT. Protein sequence: CASSPGTVGNTEAFF.

This clonotype appeared a few times. Written as DNA, the CDR3 is TGTGCCAGCAGTTCGAGGACAGGGGGCGGCCAGCCCCAGCATTTT. This encodes CASSSRTGGGQPQHF. The chain combines TRBV12-3 or TRBV12-4 with TRBJ1-5; TRBD1 aligns across 11 bases. The CDR3 consists of 15 residues. Germline trimming cut 4 bases from V and 7 bases from J; bases unmatched to any gene: 6.

The chain links TRBV27 to TRBJ2-3, with a possible D match to TRBD2 (6 bases). The V gene lost 8 bases and the J gene lost 3 bases, with 24 bases spanning the gap. Per the germline V gene, CDR1 is MNHEY and CDR2 is SMNVEV (reference sequence). The CDR3 has 17 residues. DNA for the CDR3: TGTGCCAGCCCCCTAAACCTCTTAGCGGCACTTACAGATACGCAGTATTTT. This encodes CASPLNLLAALTDTQYF.

V is TRBV28 and J is TRBJ2-1; 7 nucleotides align to TRBD2. The V and J ends lost 4 bases and 6 bases, in that order; junction bases with no gene match: 9. Germline V CDR1 and CDR2: MDHEN, SYDVKM. CDR3 length equals 15 residues. Here the CDR3 DNA reads TGTGCCAGCAGTTCCCCAGCGGGGTACGGCAATGAGCAGTTCTTC. Its translation is CASSSPAGYGNEQFF.

Only a few counts were recorded for this clonotype. The chain combines TRBV11-2 with TRBJ2-7, with TRBD2 as a possible D gene (5 bases). V gave up 6 bases and J gave up 0 bases, with 9 bases separating them. The CDR3 loop spans 13 amino acids. Germline V gene data show CDR1 as SGHAT and CDR2 as FQNNGV. The CDR3 bases are TGTGCCAGCAGTCAAGCGGACTCCTACGAGCAGTACTTC. Its translation is CASSQADSYEQYF.

This clonotype was seen only a few times. V is TRBV4-1 and J is TRBJ2-3, with a weak D call TRBD2 (5 bases). Germline V gene data show CDR1 as MGHRA and CDR2 as YSYEKL. Between the trimmed V and J ends, which lost 1 base and 4 bases, there was a span of 12 bases. CDR3 length equals 15 residues. In nucleotides, the CDR3 is TGCGCCAGCAGCCAAGGGGGTTGGGGAGCAGATACGCAGTATTTT. Its protein product is CASSQGGWGADTQYF.

This clonotype was detected only a few times. The J gene is TRBJ2-6, the V gene TRBV12-3 or TRBV12-4, with TRBD1 identical over 10 bases. CDR3 size: 19 residues. V gave up 5 bases and J gave up 0 bases; unmatched junction bases: 10. CDR3 loop: CASSPRDRGDTSGANVLTF. The CDR3 DNA follows: TGTGCCAGCAGTCCCCGGGACAGGGGTGATACCTCTGGGGCCAACGTCCTGACTTTC.

This clonotype was seen a few times. The chain joins TRBV7-2 to TRBJ2-4; D not resolved. This CDR3 spans 11 amino acids. Germline assignment: CDR1 SGHTA and CDR2 FQGNSA. The germline V and J ends were trimmed by 5 bases and 9 bases, with 8 bases remaining between them. Written as DNA, the CDR3 is TGTGCCAGCAGCGCTACGGGCATTCAGTACTTC. This codes for CASSATGIQYF. The full variable domain, rest sourced from reference TRBV7-2 and TRBJ2-4, is GAGVSQSPSNKVTEKGKDVELRCDPISGHTALYWYRQSLGQGLEFLIYFQGNSAPDKSGLPSDRFSAERTGGSVSTLTIQRTQQEDSAVYLCASSATGIQYFGAGTRLSVL.

This clonotype was seen just once. The chain uses TRBV27 and TRBJ2-1; D not resolved. With 2 bases removed from V and 0 bases from J, the gap between germline ends came to 14 bases. Germline V lookup: CDR1 MNHEY, CDR2 SMNVEV (reference sequence). The CDR3 has 17 residues. CDR3 in DNA: TGTGCCAGCAGTTTAGATTCGGGCCAGATCTCCTACAATGAGCAGTTCTTC. It yields the protein CASSLDSGQISYNEQFF.

The V call is TRBV7-8, the J call TRBJ2-7; no firm D call. Germline CDR1 is SGHVS and CDR2 is FQNEAQ. Trimming removed 1 base at V and 0 bases at J, with 7 bases between. This CDR3 has 14 amino acids. The CDR3 sequence is CASSLDLTSYEQYF. In DNA form, the CDR3 reads TGTGCCAGCAGCTTAGACTTAACCTCCTACGAGCAGTACTTC.

This clonotype was picked up many times. The chain uses TRBV27 and TRBJ2-7; 10 bases are a match to TRBD2. The CDR3 is made up of 13 amino acids. Germline V lookup: CDR1 MNHEY, CDR2 SMNVEV (reference sequence). V lost 3 bases and J lost 13; bases outside the gene matches: 9. For the CDR3, the DNA is TGTGCCAGCAGTTTTGGGCCTAGCGGGAGTAATTACTTC. Protein product: CASSFGPSGSNYF.

In its sample, this clonotype was seen a few times. J is TRBJ2-3 and V is TRBV6-1; 10 positions match TRBD2. Per the germline V gene, CDR1 is MNHNS and CDR2 is SASEGT. Trimming took 10 bases from V and 1 from J; bases not matched to a gene: 5. This CDR3 is built from 14 residues. CDR3 region: CATERGGGTDTQYF. The DNA for the CDR3 is TGTGCCACCGAGCGGGGGGGCGGCACAGATACGCAGTATTTT.

The chain joins TRBV7-2 to TRBJ1-6; TRBD1 aligns across 8 bases. Germline loops: CDR1 SGHTA, CDR2 FQGNSA. This CDR3 is 18 amino acids long. Losses at the gene ends were 1 base for V and 8 bases for J; bases not matched to a gene: 13. The CDR3 DNA is TGTGCCAGCAGCTTAGTCCCTTTAGGACAGGGAAGGGATTCACCCCTCCACTTT. This codes for CASSLVPLGQGRDSPLHF. The variable domain in full, completed from reference TRBV7-2 and TRBJ1-6, reads GAGVSQSPSNKVTEKGKDVELRCDPISGHTALYWYRQSLGQGLEFLIYFQGNSAPDKSGLPSDRFSAERTGGSVSTLTIQRTQQEDSAVYLCASSLVPLGQGRDSPLHFGNGTRLTVT.

The sample holds many counts of this clonotype. The genes are TRBV7-8 and TRBJ2-3; either TRBD1 or TRBD2 may supply D (5 bases each). V was shortened by 5 bases and J by 4 bases, with 16 bases between the two germline ends. The CDR3 runs 15 residues. CDR1 is SGHVS, CDR2 FQNEAQ, per germline. The CDR3 DNA reads as TGTGCCAGCAGCCGATATCTAGGGACCGCAGATACGCAGTATTTT. It translates to CASSRYLGTADTQYF.

The rearrangement joins TRBV7-2 to TRBJ1-1; D unclear. Trimming removed 1 base from V and 0 bases from J, with 3 bases in between. Germline values: CDR1 SGHTA, CDR2 FQGNSA. This CDR3 has 13 residues. The CDR3 DNA reads TGTGCCAGCAGCTTAGGCATGAACACTGAAGCTTTCTTT. This encodes CASSLGMNTEAFF.

This clonotype occurred a few times. The chain is built from TRBV4-1 and TRBJ1-6; D is undetermined. The V gene's germline CDR1 is MGHRA and CDR2 YSYEKL. V dropped 4 bases and J dropped 7 bases, with 11 bases sitting between them. This CDR3 contains 14 residues. The DNA for the CDR3 is TGCGCCAGCAGCCTCGGCTCCACAAATTCACCCCTCCACTTT. Translation gives CASSLGSTNSPLHF.

This clonotype has a handful of counts. V gene TRBV7-9 combines with J gene TRBJ2-7; 7 bases map to TRBD1. This CDR3 region has 15 residues. The V segment lost 5 bases and the J segment 2 bases; nucleotides outside the gene matches: 9. Germline lookup yields CDR1 SEHNR and CDR2 FQNEAQ (reference sequence). Here the CDR3 DNA reads TGTGCCAGCAGCCCGTTTCGACAGGGTACCTACGAGCAGTACTTC. It encodes CASSPFRQGTYEQYF. The entire variable domain, with the rest obtained from reference TRBV7-9 and TRBJ2-7, is as follows: DTGVSQNPRHKITKRGQNVTFRCDPISEHNRLYWYRQTLGQGPEFLTYFQNEAQLEKSRLLSDRFSAERPKGSFSTLEIQRTEQGDSAMYLCASSPFRQGTYEQYFGPGTRLTVT.

The J gene is TRBJ2-3, the V gene TRBV28; D possibly corresponds to TRBD2 (7 bases). V was trimmed by 7 bases and J by 2 bases, leaving 16 bases between them. The CDR3 is 15 residues long. Germline CDR1 is MDHEN and CDR2 is SYDVKM. This chain's CDR3 is CASKGGGDLTDTQYF. The CDR3 DNA follows: TGTGCCAGCAAGGGGGGGGGCGACCTCACAGATACGCAGTATTTT. Supplemented by reference TRBV28 and TRBJ2-3, the full variable domain reads DVKVTQSSRYLVKRTGEKVFLECVQDMDHENMFWYRQDPGLGLRLIYFSYDVKMKEKGDIPEGYSVSREKKERFSLILESASTNQTSMYLCASKGGGDLTDTQYFGPGTRLTVL.

This clonotype was counted between two and nine times. The rearrangement uses TRBV19 and TRBJ1-1; TRBD1 agrees at 7 bases. CDR1 and CDR2 from the germline V gene are LNHDA and SQIVND (reference sequence). The CDR3 totals 13 residues. Unmatched junction bases numbered 3, after V lost 6 bases and J lost 2 bases. The CDR3 reads CASSRQGNTEAFF. DNA of the CDR3: TGTGCCAGTAGCAGACAGGGAAACACTGAAGCTTTCTTT. The whole variable domain, remainder taken from reference TRBV19 and TRBJ1-1, is DGGITQSPKYLFRKEGQNVTLSCEQNLNHDAMYWYRQDPGQGLRLIYYSQIVNDFQKGDIAEGYSVSREKKESFPLTVTSAQKNPTAFYLCASSRQGNTEAFFGQGTRLTVV.

The chain couples TRBV11-2 to TRBJ2-5; D possibly matches TRBD1 or TRBD2 (5 bases each). The CDR3 length is 13 residues. CDR1 is SGHAT, CDR2 FQNNGV, per germline. Trimming pared 5 bases from V and 9 bases from J, leaving 16 bases between. The CDR3 nucleotides read TGTGCCAGCAGCCTGGGGACGGCTAGGGCCCAGTACTTC. It encodes CASSLGTARAQYF. The complete variable domain, with remaining parts taken from reference TRBV11-2 and TRBJ2-5, reads EAGVAQSPRYKIIEKRQSVAFWCNPISGHATLYWYQQILGQGPKLLIQFQNNGVVDDSQLPKDRFSAERLKGVDSTLKIQPAKLEDSAVYLCASSLGTARAQYFGPGTRLLVL.

This clonotype was detected only a few times. The chain combines TRBV7-2 with TRBJ1-6; a possible D gene is TRBD1 (5 bases). Per the germline V gene, CDR1 is SGHTA and CDR2 is FQGNSA. The CDR3 is made up of 19 amino acids. V gave up 1 base and J gave up 1 base, with 17 bases separating them. The CDR3 protein is CASSLGGKGARSYNSPLHF. The CDR3 DNA is TGTGCCAGCAGCTTAGGAGGAAAAGGGGCAAGGTCCTATAATTCACCCCTCCACTTT.